Described below is a single T cell receptor beta chain sequence and its context. This sample is part of a study of T cell changes during pregnancy in multiple sclerosis. TCRdb keeps only in-frame clones here, not all; method: immunoSEQ multiplex PCR. The repertoire holds more than 85,000 clones, with 94% as singletons. The clonotype was recovered from a female donor with multiple sclerosis, enrolled in a pregnancy study. The specimen was peripheral blood, collected before pregnancy.

CDR3 sequence: CASSERGLAGPTNYEQYF. Here the CDR3 DNA reads TGCGCCAGCAGTGAGCGGGGACTAGCGGGTCCTACGAACTACGAGCAGTACTTC. This rearrangement joins TRBV10-1 to TRBJ2-7; 12 bases fit TRBD2. The trim removed 2 bases at V and 3 bases at J, leaving 11 bases unmatched. Germline CDR1 WNHNN, CDR2 SYGVQD (reference sequence). The CDR3 has 18 residues.